Following are 27 T cell receptor beta chains from one sample sequenced in a study. One entry per CDR3 protein, called by TCRdb with MiXCR from the 5' RACE reads. The sample consists of about 46,000 distinct CDR3 sequences, more than 25% of them appearing once. The sequenced sample consisted of naive CD4+ T cells sorted from blood. Stated subset: naive CD4+ T cells, CD4+CD45RA+CD25-. The receptor set was obtained from a female donor with breast cancer.

In this sample, this clonotype turned up a few times. This chain uses TRBV20-1 with TRBJ2-3; TRBD2 aligns across 7 bases. V dropped 6 bases and J dropped 5; count of bases not matched to a gene: 11. CDR1 is DFQATT, CDR2 SNEGSKA, per germline (reference sequence). The CDR3 runs to 14 residues. CDR3 coding DNA: TGCAGTGCCCCCTGGCTCACGGGGGGAGATACGCAGTATTTT. As protein: CSAPWLTGGDTQYF.

The rearrangement uses TRBV4-1 and TRBJ2-4, with D hard to call. Germline V gene lookup returns CDR1 MGHRA and CDR2 YSYEKL. The CDR3 runs to 14 residues. Trimming shortened V by 3 bases and J by 2 bases, and 8 bases separated the two germline ends. DNA of the CDR3: TGCGCCAGCAGCCACGTATCTACCAAAAACATTCAGTACTTC. It is translated as CASSHVSTKNIQYF.

The rearrangement links TRBV5-1 to TRBJ1-2; D is undetermined. Trimming removed 4 bases from V and 2 bases from J, with 12 bases in between. Germline V lookup: CDR1 SGHRS, CDR2 YFSETQ. CDR3 length: 14 amino acids. The CDR3 loop is CASSPNSGNYGYTF. CDR3 sequence (DNA): TGCGCCAGCAGCCCGAACAGCGGAAACTATGGCTACACCTTC.

This clonotype is labeled medium-sized. The chain couples TRBV20-1 to TRBJ1-5, with D possibly matching TRBD1 (6 bases). CDR1 and CDR2 (germline): DFQATT, SNEGSKA (reference sequence). CDR3 size: 15 residues. V was trimmed by 5 bases and J by 3 bases, leaving 17 bases between them. CDR3 bases: TGCAGTGCTGCGAATCGGGGACATATCAATCAGCCCCAGCATTTT. The encoded protein is CSAANRGHINQPQHF.

In this sample, this clonotype turned up a few times. The J gene is TRBJ2-3, the V gene TRBV20-1; 12 bases are shared with TRBD2. Trimming removed 6 bases from V and 2 bases from J; junction bases left unmatched: 3. CDR1 is DFQATT, CDR2 SNEGSKA, per germline (reference sequence). The CDR3 contains 14 residues. Written as DNA, the CDR3 is TGCAGTGCGGGGACTAGCGGGTTCACAGATACGCAGTATTTT. Its protein is CSAGTSGFTDTQYF.

The chain recombines TRBV20-1 with TRBJ2-3, with TRBD2 identical over 7 bases. The CDR3 loop spans 16 amino acids. V dropped 6 bases and J dropped 2; count of bases not matched to a gene: 14. Germline lookup yields CDR1 DFQATT and CDR2 SNEGSKA (reference sequence). DNA for the CDR3: TGCAGTGCCATGCCCCTCCTAGCGGTAAACACAGATACGCAGTATTTT. Its translation: CSAMPLLAVNTDTQYF.

About this clonotype: No conserved phenylalanine or tryptophan ends this CDR3, so it is likely a read error. The chain recombines TRBV6-5 with TRBJ2-1; D may match TRBD1 or TRBD2 (5 bases each). Trimming stripped 5 bases from V and 6 bases from J, with 17 bases between. The CDR3 contains 15 residues. Per germline, CDR1 MNHEY and CDR2 SVGAGI. CDR3 region: CASSKEGFLSNEQFL. In nucleotides, the CDR3 is TGTGCCAGCAGTAAAGAGGGGTTCCTGAGCAATGAGCAGTTCCTC.

The sample holds a few counts of this clonotype. V gene TRBV7-3 combines with J gene TRBJ1-2; 10 nucleotides agree with TRBD1. In germline, CDR1 is SGHTA, CDR2 FQGTGA. The CDR3 sequence is 14 residues long. V shed 5 bases, J shed 4 bases, and the junction held 4 bases outside the gene matches. The chain's CDR3 is CASSPDRGLYGYTF. In DNA form, the CDR3 reads TGTGCCAGCAGCCCTGACAGGGGGCTCTATGGCTACACCTTC.

The chain joins TRBV15 to TRBJ1-5; D remains unclear. In germline, CDR1 is LNHNV, CDR2 YYDKDF (reference sequence). Trimming took off 1 base at V and 7 bases at J, with 5 bases between the two ends. The CDR3 is made up of 12 amino acids. In DNA form, the CDR3 reads TGTGCCACCAGCAGAGGGGCGCAGCCCCAGCATTTT. Translated: CATSRGAQPQHF.

The chain carries TRBV6-5 and TRBJ1-1; 10 bases agree with TRBD1. Trimming at V came to 10 bases and at J to 5 bases, leaving 7 bases not matched to a gene. This CDR3 has 13 residues. Germline values: CDR1 MNHEY, CDR2 SVGAGI. The CDR3 loop reads CATLGQGTTEAFF. The CDR3 nucleotides are TGTGCCACACTGGGACAGGGGACGACTGAAGCTTTCTTT.

This clonotype was observed a handful of times. The chain recombines TRBV12-3 or TRBV12-4 with TRBJ1-5; 10 bases are shared with TRBD1. The CDR3 contains 13 residues. The V and J ends lost 2 bases and 16 bases, in that order; junction bases with no gene match: 8. Here the CDR3 reads CASSLNWDRGQHF. The CDR3 nucleotides are TGTGCCAGCAGTTTAAATTGGGACAGGGGTCAACATTTT.

This clonotype has only one observation. The J gene is TRBJ2-1, the V gene TRBV12-3 or TRBV12-4; D not certain. The CDR3 is 13 amino acids. The germline V and J ends were trimmed by 5 bases and 4 bases, with 9 bases remaining between them. The CDR3 DNA is TGTGCCAGCAGTCCCGAGGCATACAATGAGCAGTTCTTC. It specifies CASSPEAYNEQFF.

Many counts were recorded for this clonotype. The chain recombines TRBV5-1 with TRBJ2-6; D uncertain. The V and J ends lost 4 bases and 4 bases respectively, with 12 bases between them. The germline V gene has CDR1 SGHRS and CDR2 YFSETQ. The CDR3 is 15 residues long. In DNA, the CDR3 is TGCGCCAGCAGCCTAGACCGCGCCGGGGCCAACGTCCTGACTTTC. Encoded protein: CASSLDRAGANVLTF.

This clonotype was observed a few times. V and J are TRBV7-2 and TRBJ2-5; D is uncertain. The germline V gene has CDR1 SGHTA and CDR2 FQGNSA. V was trimmed by 0 bases and J by 1 base, leaving 6 bases between them. This CDR3 comprises 14 residues. Here the CDR3 DNA reads TGTGCCAGCAGCTTAGCCTGGGTCCAAGAGACCCAGTACTTC. It specifies CASSLAWVQETQYF.

The CDR3: CASRRDSNQPQHF. CDR3 DNA: TGTGCCAGCAGACGGGACAGCAATCAGCCCCAGCATTTT. This chain connects TRBV28 to TRBJ1-5; maybe TRBD1 (5 bases). V was clipped by 6 bases and J by 1 base, with 7 bases between them. CDR1 and CDR2 (germline): MDHEN, SYDVKM. The CDR3 covers 13 residues.

This chain uses TRBV5-1 with TRBJ1-1; D is undetermined. The germline gives CDR1 SGHRS, CDR2 YFSETQ. V was cut by 0 bases and J by 3 bases, with 9 bases left in between. The CDR3 totals 14 residues. CDR3 sequence (DNA): TGCGCCAGCAGCTTGGCCCTGGGAGACACTGAAGCTTTCTTT. Amino acids: CASSLALGDTEAFF.

In its sample, this clonotype was seen a few times. The genes are TRBV29-1 and TRBJ2-1, with D tentatively TRBD1 (5 bases). The ends were cut back, 3 bases at V and 8 bases at J, with 8 bases in the middle. The germline CDR1 and CDR2 sequences are SQVTM and ANQGSEA. This CDR3 is 11 amino acids long. CDR3 DNA: TGCAGCGTTGACAGGGTAGATGAGCAGTTCTTC. Translating gives CSVDRVDEQFF.

The chain couples TRBV6-6 to TRBJ1-3, with D possibly matching TRBD1 (6 bases). The CDR3 spans 14 residues. Between the trimmed V and J ends, which lost 3 bases and 9 bases, there was a span of 15 bases. In germline, CDR1 is MNHNY, CDR2 SVGAGI (reference sequence). CDR3 protein: CASSYAQGMGTIYF. CDR3 DNA sequence: TGTGCCAGCAGTTATGCCCAGGGGATGGGCACCATATATTTT.

The chain uses TRBV12-5 and TRBJ2-5; TRBD2 matches at 13 bases. The CDR3 is made up of 19 amino acids. Germline V gene data show CDR1 as LGHNT and CDR2 as FRNRAP. This CDR3 is CASSPMGTSGAKYQETQYF. In nucleotides, the CDR3 is TGTGCCAGCAGTCCGATGGGGACTAGCGGGGCTAAGTACCAAGAGACCCAGTACTTC.

This rearrangement joins TRBV30 to TRBJ2-3, with D possibly being TRBD2 (6 bases). The CDR3 has 12 residues. V was cut by 3 bases and J by 6 bases, with 10 bases left in between. The germline gives CDR1 GTSNPN, CDR2 SVGIG (reference sequence). The CDR3 coding sequence is TGTGCCTGGAGCATACGGGGGGATACGCAGTATTTT. Protein sequence: CAWSIRGDTQYF.

The chain couples TRBV5-4 to TRBJ2-5; D is ambiguous. This CDR3 is 13 amino acids long. Trimming cost V 0 bases and J 7 bases, with 10 bases left between them. Germline lookup yields CDR1 SGHNT and CDR2 YYREEE (reference sequence). CDR3 DNA sequence: TGTGCCAGCAGCTTGGAAGGGTTGGGGACCCAGTACTTC. It codes for CASSLEGLGTQYF.

This clonotype was counted a few times. This chain joins TRBV5-1 and TRBJ2-7, with D possibly being TRBD1 (6 bases). Germline V lookup: CDR1 SGHRS, CDR2 YFSETQ. The V end lost 3 bases, the J end lost 4 bases, and 23 bases lay between the germline ends. This CDR3 has 17 residues. The CDR3 sequence is CASSSTGSNFVVYEQYF. The CDR3 DNA reads as TGCGCCAGCAGCTCTACAGGGTCAAATTTCGTCGTATACGAGCAGTACTTC.

This clonotype was counted many times. At one end the junction does not follow the germline gene, possibly because of a read error. The chain carries TRBV5-6 and TRBJ1-2, with D tentatively TRBD1 (5 bases). This CDR3 has 12 amino acids. The germline V gene encodes CDR1 SGHDT and CDR2 YYEEEE. In nucleotides, the CDR3 is TGTGCCAGCAGCTTGGCCGCCGGTGGGGCCGCCTTC. It yields the protein CASSLAAGGAAF.

There are a few counts of this clonotype. The CDR3 DNA is TGTGCCAGCAGCCAAGCTGGCCCTGGCGGGAGCCGGGGCATTGGACAAGAGACCCAGTACTTC. Translated, it gives CASSQAGPGGSRGIGQETQYF. V and J are TRBV4-2 and TRBJ2-5; TRBD2 agrees at 7 bases. The germline CDR1 and CDR2 sequences are LGHNA and YNFKEQ. The trim removed 1 base at V and 2 bases at J, leaving 22 bases unmatched. The CDR3 is made up of 21 amino acids.

At least ten counts were recorded for this clonotype. The rearrangement joins TRBV5-4 to TRBJ2-7; 8 nucleotides match TRBD1. Germline values: CDR1 SGHNT, CDR2 YYREEE (reference sequence). The CDR3 runs 13 residues. Trimming cost V 3 bases and J 3 bases; bases outside gene matches: 2. CDR3 loop: CASSYDRGYEQYF. For the CDR3, the DNA is TGTGCCAGCAGCTACGACAGGGGCTACGAGCAGTACTTC.

In the case of this clonotype: The germline gene is not matched at one end of the junction; a read error may be the cause. The chain has TRBV20-1 and TRBJ1-6; D perhaps matches TRBD1 (5 bases). CDR1 and CDR2 from the germline V gene are DFQATT and SNEGSKA (reference sequence). This CDR3 is built from 14 residues. The chain's CDR3 is CGASLGLNNSPLHF. CDR3 sequence (DNA): TGCGGTGCTAGTCTGGGACTCAATAATTCACCCCTCCACTTT.

The V and J genes are TRBV7-9 and TRBJ1-6; perhaps TRBD1 as D (5 bases). CDR1 and CDR2 (germline): SEHNR, FQNEAQ (reference sequence). V was clipped by 1 base and J by 8 bases, with 9 bases between them. This CDR3 has 14 residues. The CDR3 is CASSLVAGYSPLHF. CDR3 bases: TGTGCCAGCAGCTTAGTCGCAGGGTATTCACCCCTCCACTTT.